These 7 T cell receptor beta chains were sequenced from one sample in a study of blood T cell repertoires in COVID-19. Only in-frame clones appear in the TCRdb table, and some are missing; sequencing was by immunoSEQ multiplex PCR. Among around 230,000 clones listed, approximately 86% were seen once. The sequenced sample consisted of PBMCs or T cells enriched from blood (not recorded which). The receptors stem from a woman aged 40 to 49 with acute COVID-19.

The J gene is TRBJ1-5, the V gene TRBV27; D is undetermined. The CDR3 is 14 amino acids. Looked up from germline, CDR1 is MNHEY and CDR2 is SMNVEV (reference sequence). The V and J ends lost 4 bases and 0 bases respectively, with 7 bases between them. This chain's CDR3 is CASSSGISNQPQHF. The CDR3 region has the DNA TGTGCCAGCAGTTCCGGTATTAGCAATCAGCCCCAGCATTTT.

The chain combines TRBV5-6 with TRBJ2-2; 11 bases agree with TRBD1. The CDR3 is made up of 15 amino acids. V lost 5 bases, J lost 6 bases, and 6 bases stayed unmatched. Germline CDR1 reads SGHDT; CDR2 reads YYEEEE. For the CDR3, the DNA is TGTGCCAGCAGGGCCGGGACAGGGGGATCCGGGGAGCTGTTTTTT. Protein: CASRAGTGGSGELFF.

This chain joins TRBV2 and TRBJ2-5, with 7 nucleotides matching TRBD2. Looked up from germline, CDR1 is SNHLY and CDR2 is FYNNEI. The trim removed 10 bases at V and 5 bases at J, leaving 10 bases unmatched. The CDR3 is 13 residues long. CDR3 sequence (DNA): TGTGCCACCGGGGGAGGGCCCGAGGAGACCCAGTACTTC. Translating gives CATGGGPEETQYF.

Remarks on this clone: Different DNA sequences within this sample yield the same CDR3. The CDR3 DNA is TGTGCCAGTAGCTCTCCGTCAGGGGGCAACACCGGGGAGCTGTTTTTT. This encodes CASSSPSGGNTGELFF. The chain links TRBV19 to TRBJ2-2, with 8 bases identical to TRBD1. This CDR3 has 16 amino acids. Per the germline V gene, CDR1 is LNHDA and CDR2 is SQIVND (reference sequence). J gave up 2 bases and V 6 bases, and 8 bases lay outside the gene matches.

The chain employs TRBV5-5 and TRBJ2-1; tentative D call: TRBD1 (5 bases). There are 15 residues in the CDR3. Germline assignment: CDR1 SGHKS and CDR2 YYEKEE (reference sequence). V lost 0 bases, J lost 7 bases, and 14 bases lay in between. The CDR3 is CASSLGLGAANEQFF. In nucleotides, the CDR3 is TGTGCCAGCAGCTTGGGCCTTGGGGCAGCAAATGAGCAGTTCTTC.

This clone was counted a few times. With a much larger clone just one base away, this may be a read error. This chain uses TRBV7-9 with TRBJ2-7, with a tentative D call TRBD2 (5 bases). Germline V gene sequence: CDR1 SEHNR, CDR2 FQNEAQ (reference sequence). This CDR3 has 11 amino acids. Trimming shortened V by 5 bases and J by 4 bases, and 6 bases separated the two germline ends. As DNA, the CDR3 is TGTGCCAGCAGCGGGGAGTACGAGCAGTACTTC. Translated, it gives CASSGEYEQYF.

The rearrangement links TRBV5-5 to TRBJ2-7; D is unclear. This CDR3 has 12 residues. The ends were cut back, 1 base at V and 6 bases at J, with 8 bases in the middle. Germline lookup yields CDR1 SGHKS and CDR2 YYEKEE (reference sequence). CDR3 residues: CASSLNYFEQYF. CDR3 DNA: TGTGCCAGCAGCTTGAATTATTTCGAGCAGTACTTC. The full variable domain, in which reference TRBV5-5 and TRBJ2-7 provide the parts outside the CDR3, is DAGVTQSPTHLIKTRGQQVTLRCSPISGHKSVSWYQQVLGQGPQFIFQYYEKEERGRGNFPDRFSARQFPNYSSELNVNALLLGDSALYLCASSLNYFEQYFGPGTRLTVT.